A selection of T cell receptor beta chains follows, all from one sample in a study of shared clonotypes between healthy human individuals. Produced via immunoSEQ multiplex PCR; TCRdb's table is partial and in-frame only. The data hold some 1 million clones, with approximately 76% observed a single time. Material: memory CD4+ T cells sorted from blood. These receptor sequences come from a man in his late teens or twenties in good health. CDR3s include the opening cysteine and the closing phenylalanine or tryptophan. The D gene is left open where the match is weak. Some rows mark clone size as missing; the rest say once, few, many or name a class of expanded clone.

CDR3aa: CASSLVPGGTANQPQHF; CDR3nt: TGTGCCAGCAGCTTGGTGCCCGGGGGGACAGCGAATCAGCCCCAGCATTTT; j_gene: TRBJ1-5; abundance: .; v_gene: TRBV5-8; d_gene: TRBD1
CDR3aa: CASSPGQGASYEQYF; CDR3nt: TGTGCCAGCAGCCCCGGACAGGGGGCCTCCTACGAGCAGTACTTC; j_gene: TRBJ2-7; abundance: .; v_gene: TRBV9; d_gene: TRBD1
CDR3aa: CASSLAIGGISTDTQYF; CDR3nt: TGCGCCAGCAGCTTGGCCATCGGGGGGATCAGCACAGATACGCAGTATTTT; j_gene: TRBJ2-3; abundance: .; v_gene: TRBV5-1; d_gene: TRBD2
CDR3aa: CASSLGQGADYGYTF; CDR3nt: TGCGCCAGCAGCTTGGGGCAGGGGGCAGACTATGGCTACACCTTC; j_gene: TRBJ1-2; abundance: once; v_gene: TRBV5-1; d_gene: TRBD1
CDR3aa: CASSSGLAGGVPGELFF; CDR3nt: TGCGCCAGCAGCTCGGGACTAGCGGGAGGGGTTCCCGGGGAGCTGTTTTTT; j_gene: TRBJ2-2; abundance: few; v_gene: TRBV5-1; d_gene: TRBD2
CDR3aa: CASSVVGAGEYNEQFF; CDR3nt: TGTGCCAGCAGCGTAGTAGGAGCGGGGGAATACAATGAGCAGTTCTTC; j_gene: TRBJ2-1; abundance: .; v_gene: TRBV9; d_gene: TRBD2
CDR3aa: CASSDTTGGSQPQHF; CDR3nt: TGTGCCAGCAGTGATACAACAGGGGGGAGTCAGCCCCAGCATTTT; j_gene: TRBJ1-5; abundance: .; v_gene: TRBV2; d_gene: TRBD1
CDR3aa: CASSVDGGPTEAFF; CDR3nt: TGCGCCAGCAGCGTGGACGGGGGTCCCACTGAAGCTTTCTTT; j_gene: TRBJ1-1; abundance: .; v_gene: TRBV5-1; d_gene: .
CDR3aa: CASSSRGQGVSTIYF; CDR3nt: TGTGCCAGTTCATCCCGCGGGCAAGGTGTGAGCACCATATATTTT; j_gene: TRBJ1-3; abundance: .; v_gene: TRBV19; d_gene: .
CDR3aa: CASSAFGTGPETQYF; CDR3nt: TGTGCCAGCAGCGCCTTCGGGACAGGGCCTGAGACCCAGTACTTC; j_gene: TRBJ2-5; abundance: .; v_gene: TRBV9; d_gene: TRBD1
CDR3aa: CASSPGGKGLYGYTF; CDR3nt: TGCGCCAGCAGCCCCGGGGGAAAGGGCCTCTATGGCTACACCTTC; j_gene: TRBJ1-2; abundance: few; v_gene: TRBV4-3; d_gene: .
CDR3aa: CASSIGQASRHQPQHF; CDR3nt: TGTGCCAGTAGTATCGGGCAGGCCTCGAGACATCAGCCCCAGCATTTT; j_gene: TRBJ1-5; abundance: .; v_gene: TRBV19; d_gene: .
CDR3aa: CASSQGLGETQYF; CDR3nt: TGTGCCAGCAGTCAGGGGCTGGGGGAGACCCAGTACTTC; j_gene: TRBJ2-5; abundance: .; v_gene: TRBV2; d_gene: .
CDR3aa: CASSVRAKGTGELFF; CDR3nt: TGTGCCAGCAGCGTAAGGGCCAAGGGAACCGGGGAGCTGTTTTTT; j_gene: TRBJ2-2; abundance: .; v_gene: TRBV9; d_gene: .
CDR3aa: CASSLPGGGNEQFF; CDR3nt: TGTGCCAGCAGTCTCCCAGGGGGGGGCAATGAGCAGTTCTTC; j_gene: TRBJ2-1; abundance: .; v_gene: TRBV2; d_gene: .
CDR3aa: CAASLRGGVQDEQFF; CDR3nt: TGTGCCGCATCCTTGCGGGGGGGCGTGCAAGATGAGCAGTTCTTC; j_gene: TRBJ2-1; abundance: .; v_gene: TRBV10-3; d_gene: TRBD2
CDR3aa: CASSPGQTSNQPQHF; CDR3nt: TGTGCCAGCAGCCCGGGACAAACTAGCAATCAGCCCCAGCATTTT; j_gene: TRBJ1-5; abundance: few; v_gene: TRBV6-6; d_gene: .
CDR3aa: CASIPGGARSTDTQYF; CDR3nt: TGTGCCAGCATCCCAGGGGGCGCCAGGAGCACAGATACGCAGTATTTT; j_gene: TRBJ2-3; abundance: .; v_gene: TRBV28; d_gene: TRBD1
CDR3aa: CASSPPGGTEQYF; CDR3nt: TGTGCCAGCAGCCCCCCGGGGGGTACCGAGCAGTACTTC; j_gene: TRBJ2-7; abundance: .; v_gene: TRBV6-6; d_gene: TRBD2
CDR3aa: CASSPSRGTEAFF; CDR3nt: TGTGCCAGCTCACCAAGCAGGGGGACTGAAGCTTTCTTT; j_gene: TRBJ1-1; abundance: .; v_gene: TRBV18; d_gene: TRBD1
CDR3aa: CASSPTGGYGYTF; CDR3nt: TGTGCCAGCAGCCCGACAGGGGGCTATGGCTACACCTTC; j_gene: TRBJ1-2; abundance: .; v_gene: TRBV7-3; d_gene: TRBD1